This T cell receptor beta chain stems from a study of cytomegalovirus exposure and HLA in healthy donors. Study background: The 120 validation repertoires were produced on the same platform as the 550 to 700 repertoires of the first cohort. This was reported in a later analysis. The study, taken as a whole, reports: The study put about 180 TCR beta chains on its list as cytomegalovirus-associated. Testing in vitro showed a few CMV-associated chains specific for CMV antigens. According to reports, the classifier identified cytomegalovirus status with high specificity and sensitivity.

This clone was seen only a few times. Its specificity is not known. V was clipped by 8 bases and J by 4 bases, with 12 bases between them. There are 13 residues in the CDR3. In germline, CDR1 is MNHNS, CDR2 SASEGT. Produced via immunoSEQ multiplex PCR; TCRdb's table is partial and in-frame only. The data contain 200,000 or so clones, 70% to 85% of them seen just once; the ten biggest clones take up over 10%. The chain has TRBV6-1 and TRBJ1-5; TRBD1 might be the D (5 bases). Sequencing was performed on PBMCs. This TCR derives from a woman aged 25 to 39 in good health and CMV-seropositive. In nucleotides, the CDR3 is TGTGCCAGCCTACGGGAGGGGAATCAGCCCCAGCATTTT. This codes for CASLREGNQPQHF.